The rows below give T cell receptor beta chains drawn from one sample of a study of T cell responses to AZD1222 COVID-19 vaccine. The method was immunoSEQ multiplex PCR; TCRdb's version includes in-frame clones alone and lacks a portion of them. The repertoire holds roughly 120,000 clones, with roughly 90% as singletons. Material: peripheral blood, obtained on day 0 of AZD1222 vaccination. These receptors originate from an adult in good health. Each CDR3 is given with its conserved first and last residue. A D gene is named only where the DNA matches it firmly. Some rows have no size entry. The others give once, few or many, or a class for an expanded clone.

size,J,V,D,DNA,CDR3
.,TRBJ2-5,TRBV6-1,.,TGTGCCAGCAGTGATTTTAAAAGGGAAGAGACCCAGTACTTC,CASSDFKREETQYF
.,TRBJ2-5,TRBV7-3,.,TGTGCCAGCAGCTTTGACGGGAGCCAAGAGACCCAGTACTTC,CASSFDGSQETQYF
.,TRBJ2-1,TRBV5-1,.,TGCGCCAGCAGCTTCGAGCGGAATGAGCAGTTCTTC,CASSFERNEQFF
few,TRBJ2-3,TRBV27,TRBD1,TGTGCCAGCAACCTACAGGGGGCGGATACGCAGTATTTT,CASNLQGADTQYF
.,TRBJ1-5,TRBV30,.,TGTGCCTGGAGTGCGGCCGCCGGAGGGCCCCAGCATTTT,CAWSAAAGGPQHF
.,TRBJ1-5,TRBV12-2,.,TGTGCAAGTCGCTTGAACTCAGGTTGTCCCCAGCATTTT,CASRLNSGCPQHF
.,TRBJ2-5,TRBV5-1,TRBD2,TGCGCCAGCAGACCGCTAGCGGGGCAAGAGACCCAGTACTTC,CASRPLAGQETQYF
.,TRBJ1-5,TRBV23-1,TRBD1,TGCGCCAGCGCTCCCGGGACAGGTGTGTCTAGCAATCAGCCCCAGCATTTT,CASAPGTGVSSNQPQHF
.,TRBJ1-4,TRBV19,TRBD1,TGTGCCAGTCAGCCAAGGGGACAGGATGATGAAAAACTGTTTTTT,CASQPRGQDDEKLFF
.,TRBJ1-3,TRBV11-1,.,TGTGCCAGCAGCGTGGGATCCAGAAGGGGAAACACCATATATTTT,CASSVGSRRGNTIYF
.,TRBJ2-7,TRBV3-1/TRBV3-2,TRBD1,TGTGCCAGCAGCCAAGGGATGGCAGACAGGGCCTACGAGCAGTACTTC,CASSQGMADRAYEQYF
.,TRBJ1-2,TRBV5-4,.,TGTGCCAGCAGCGGGACCAGGGGTGGCTACACCTTC,CASSGTRGGYTF
.,TRBJ1-1,TRBV12-3/TRBV12-4,.,TGTGCCAGCAGTCAAGGGGTATCCGCTTTCTTT,CASSQGVSAFF
once,TRBJ2-3,TRBV29-1,.,TGCAGCGTGGCCGGCGGGAATTTTGGGACAGATACGCAGTATTTT,CSVAGGNFGTDTQYF
once,TRBJ2-3,TRBV2,TRBD2,TGTGCCAGCAGTGTTCCCAGTGTAGTTGCGGGAGGTTGGGAGCCCACAGATACGCAGTATTTT,CASSVPSVVAGGWEPTDTQYF
.,TRBJ2-1,TRBV12-5,.,TGTGCTAGTGGTCTGGAGGGGGCGTACAATGAGCAGTTCTTC,CASGLEGAYNEQFF
.,TRBJ2-2,TRBV25-1,.,TGTGCCAGCAGTTGGGGGATGAGGACCGGGGAGCTGTTTTTT,CASSWGMRTGELFF
.,TRBJ1-2,TRBV7-9,.,TGTGCCAGCAGCTTAGACGTGGTTGGCCACCGCCTGGATGGCTACACCTTC,CASSLDVVGHRLDGYTF
.,TRBJ1-3,TRBV28,TRBD1,TGTGCCAGCAGTTCGACAGGGACGGGAAACACCATATATTTT,CASSSTGTGNTIYF
.,TRBJ1-2,TRBV11-2,.,TGTGCCAGCAGCTTAGGCTCTTCTTCGGGCTACACCTTC,CASSLGSSSGYTF
.,TRBJ2-1,TRBV30,.,TGTGCCTGCTCACGTGGGGTAGAACAGTTCTTC,CACSRGVEQFF
.,TRBJ1-6,TRBV5-1,.,TGCGCCAGCAGCTTGGAGCTTCGGGTCTCGGATTCACCCCTCCACTTT,CASSLELRVSDSPLHF
.,TRBJ1-6,TRBV6-5,.,TGTGCCAGCAGTTACCGCAGGACGAATTCACCCCTCCACTTT,CASSYRRTNSPLHF
.,TRBJ2-5,TRBV5-4,.,TGTGCCAGCAGCCTTGGCCTGAGCCAAGAGACCCAGTACTTC,CASSLGLSQETQYF
.,TRBJ2-3,TRBV5-1,TRBD2,TGCGCCAGCAGCTTGGTCAGCGGGAGTGGGACAGATACGCAGTATTTT,CASSLVSGSGTDTQYF
.,TRBJ1-5,TRBV27,.,TGTGCCAGCAGTTTGAGCAGGGGATCTAATCAGCCCCAGCATTTT,CASSLSRGSNQPQHF
few,TRBJ2-1,TRBV14,TRBD2,TGTGCCAGCAGCATCCGTCTAGCGGGGAACTACAATGAGCAGTTCTTC,CASSIRLAGNYNEQFF
.,TRBJ1-6,TRBV18,.,TGTGCCAGCTCACCATCGGAGATGCAGGTGAATTCACCCCTCCACTTT,CASSPSEMQVNSPLHF
once,TRBJ1-1,TRBV19,.,TGTGCCAGTAGTATGAGCAACACTGAAGCTTTCTTT,CASSMSNTEAFF
.,TRBJ2-1,TRBV27,TRBD2,TGTGCCAGCAGAGGACTAGCGGGAGGTCGTGAGCAGTTCTTC,CASRGLAGGREQFF
.,TRBJ2-3,TRBV6-5,.,TGTGCCAGCAGTTACTTAGTAGGGGATACGCAGTATTTT,CASSYLVGDTQYF
.,TRBJ2-3,TRBV2,.,TGTGCCAGCAGTGAATGGGGGCCAGCCTTAGATACGCAGTATTTT,CASSEWGPALDTQYF
once,TRBJ1-3,TRBV5-1,.,TGCGCCAGCAGCTCCCAAGGAGGTGGAAACACCATATATTTT,CASSSQGGGNTIYF
.,TRBJ2-1,TRBV5-4,.,TGTGCCAGCAGCTTGGACGACTCCTACAATGAGCAGTTCTTC,CASSLDDSYNEQFF
.,TRBJ1-4,TRBV19,TRBD1,TGTGCCAGTAGCCCGAGGGGGCAAGTTAGAGAAAAACTGTTTTTT,CASSPRGQVREKLFF
.,TRBJ2-1,TRBV10-1,.,TGCGCCAGCAGTGTCCTAGGGGGGCCCCAGGGGTACAATGAGCAGTTCTTC,CASSVLGGPQGYNEQFF